This TCR beta chain derives from a study of OX40 agonist ivuxolimab in advanced cancers. Study in general: Dosing consisted of intravenous ivuxolimab at 0.01 to 10 mg/kg every 2 weeks. Patients with prior anti-PD-1, anti-PD-L1 or anti-CTLA-4 therapy were eligible; 40% had some.

Of note for this clone: The antigen is not known.

The data were produced by immunoSEQ multiplex PCR, yet TCRdb's version contains in-frame clones alone and is incomplete. Of about 27,000 clones listed, 76% are singletons. Study findings and constraints: Within 6 weeks, CD4+ and CD8+ blood T cells expanded clonally at 0.1 to 3.0 mg/kg. Antigen specificity remained undetermined for the expanded peripheral T cells.

V lost 3 bases, J lost 4 bases, and 9 bases lay in between. The CDR3 extends over 13 amino acids. Germline V lookup: CDR1 SGHAT, CDR2 FQDESV (reference sequence). This receptor was identified in an adult with an advanced solid tumor such as melanoma, head and neck, liver or kidney cancer. This chain connects TRBV11-1 to TRBJ1-1; D call uncertain. This sample comprised CD4+ or CD8+ T cells sorted from blood, obtained in a trial of the OX40 agonist ivuxolimab. DNA of the CDR3: TGTGCCAGCAGCTTGCGACGTGTCACTGAAGCTTTCTTT. Protein product: CASSLRRVTEAFF.